This T cell receptor (beta chain) appears in the sequencing data of a study of cytomegalovirus exposure and HLA in healthy donors (dated by TCRdb to between 2016 and 2019). In the study overall: An earlier analysis of approximately 600 of the donors reported about 250 Gb of sequence data and more than 90 million unique TCR beta sequences from roughly 200 million T cells. All discovery cohort repertoires had been generated using a single sequencing platform. To study patterns of TCR occurrence, a later analysis re-analyzed previously published TCR beta repertoires from just over 650 donors and added high-resolution HLA genotyping. About 320 gigabases of sequencing data and roughly 90 million unique TCR sequences were included in an early release covering over 600 HLA-typed donors. Across about 380 genotyped donors of the cohort, an average of approximately 220,000 unique TCR beta nucleotide sequences per donor were sequenced, and roughly 18% of those sequences were non-productive. A separate validation cohort of about 110 different subjects was used in addition to the roughly 640-subject first cohort. In an earlier analysis of roughly 540 of the donors, high-throughput TCR beta sequencing was used to judge whether each TCR beta V gene segment behaved as functional or pseudogenic. Donor age, sex, ethnicity and CMV serostatus were collected together with the repertoire data. Typing coverage varied by locus: about 629-640 donors for A, B, C, DRB1 and DQB1; about 520 for DQA1; about 590 for DPA1; fewer than 480 for DPB1. Using immunosequencing, the study profiled T cell repertoires from about 620 subjects and related those repertoires to cytomegalovirus serostatus. The later analysis used no new phenotypic data to find candidate immune exposures, relying instead on TCR beta sequences and their occurrence across donors. A later genetic analysis took genome-wide SNP genotypes for about 55% of the 666 donors and used that subset as a discovery cohort. The aim of the study was to test whether cataloging public T cell receptors could identify signatures of past pathogen exposure. Roughly five DR-DQ haplotypes were handled as single units for association and clustering because linkage in the cohort was strong. The genetic ancestry cluster associated with self-reported Caucasian donors included approximately 85% of the 350 to 500 genotyped donors. Both class I and class II loci were covered by HLA typing, at four-digit resolution. To predict cytomegalovirus infection status, the study brought together high-throughput TCR immunosequencing, statistical association of individual TCRs with disease status, and machine learning.

Summary of the overall study and its limitations: According to a later genetic analysis, donors in an Asian-associated ancestry cluster had fewer N-insertions in productive TCRs than the approximately 630-donor mean. A cluster of highly shared sequence variants was judged likely to represent a technical artifact of the sequencing pipeline. In vitro tests confirmed that three of the cytomegalovirus-associated TCR beta chains recognize cytomegalovirus antigens. A total of around 150 TCR beta chains were listed by the study as associated with cytomegalovirus. HLA typing was unavailable for some donors at each locus, so association tests used only the typed subset. A later genetic analysis associated a missense DCLRE1C variant with V-gene and J-gene trimming of TCR beta chains, and an independent cohort replicated the association. When HLA alleles, especially DR and DQ, strongly co-occurred, TCR associations were difficult to assign to individual alleles. A later analysis found that TCR association rates varied across HLA loci, with DRB1 alleles showing the most associated TCRs and HLA-C alleles the fewest. The cohort was sequenced for TCR beta chains only, and without alpha or paired-chain data the features that could be detected were limited. In a later analysis, HLA-associated TCR beta chains were found to be more clonally expanded and to have lower generation probabilities than equally common non-associated chains. Correlated functional status among segregating V segments might reflect linkage disequilibrium, but an unknown experimental factor could not be ruled out. Some IMGT-functional V segments, including TRBV6-2 and TRBV6-3, could not be distinguished by the 87-base-pair reads and were therefore excluded. In both the original and validation cohorts, the classifier was reported to diagnose cytomegalovirus status with high specificity and sensitivity. In a later analysis, some 17,000 TCR beta sequences were associated with specific HLA alleles at a false discovery rate of 0.05. According to a later analysis, parvovirus B19, influenza, CMV and Epstein-Barr virus appeared linked to several top co-occurrence clusters. While some public TCRs were present in many individuals, most TCR sequences turned up only very rarely across donors. A further reported finding was that TCR beta sequences accurately predicted the HLA-A and HLA-B alleles for most subjects in the first cohort. In an earlier analysis of 587 of the donors, most TCR beta V segments appeared in productive rearrangements about 87% or about 30% of the time, broadly matching IMGT annotations. The only immune exposure information available for the cohort was CMV serostatus. In a later analysis, most CMV-associated TCR beta chains were found to appear HLA-restricted, with HLA associations seemingly driven largely by CMV exposure. According to the authors, the approach could potentially be generalized to other disease states and immunological phenotypes. The presence/absence analyses assumed that sequencing depth was roughly uniform across donors, and that assumption may not be true. Because counts were too low, roughly 18 rarely observed V segments, including chromosome 9 orphons, were left out of the earlier analysis of 587 of the donors.

In the case of this clone: Its antigen has not been determined. No quality values exist for individual bases; no much larger clone is one base distant.

Libraries were built with the immunoSEQ multiplex PCR assay. For the multiplex PCR, a mixture combining 60 forward primers for TCR Vbeta segments and 13 reverse primers for TCR Jbeta segments was used. The CDR3 region of rearranged TCR beta genes was amplified from genomic DNA with a multiplex PCR assay. The amplified TCR beta libraries were sequenced on the Illumina HiSeq System as 87-base-pair reads. Processing in the source paper ran as follows. A later analysis tallied around 80 million unique TCR beta chains across the 666 repertoires, and 10 million to 11 million of those chains were shared by two or more donors. To remove PCR and sequencing errors, raw reads were error-corrected and collapsed into unique sequences using a nearest-neighbor algorithm that merged closely related sequences. Alignment of CDR3 sequences to IMGT reference sequences was used to assign V, D and J gene segments. For a sequence to be retained, a match of at least six nucleotides was required to both a V gene segment and a J gene segment. Rearrangements were called productive when the CDR3 lacked stop codons and stayed in frame with V and J; all others were non-productive. Following IMGT convention, CDR3 was defined as the stretch from the second conserved V-encoded cysteine up to the conserved J-encoded phenylalanine. In an earlier analysis of more than 550 of the donors, sequences lacking an unambiguous match to a single V gene segment were excluded. An earlier analysis of roughly 590 of the donors called V segments functional above 56.7% productive rearrangements and segregating when the between-donor standard deviation exceeded 5%. To diagnose cytomegalovirus status from the catalog of TCR beta chain sequences, a statistical classification framework was built. In a later analysis, TCR nucleotide sequences were compared against IMGT/GENE-DB human TR gene sequences so that V and J genes could be assigned. In a later analysis, CDR3 sequences and most-parsimonious VDJ recombination scenarios were assigned using the TCRdist pipeline. In a later analysis, each TCR beta chain was defined by its CDR3 amino acid sequence together with its V-gene family, and reads without a unique V-gene family were excluded. In a later analysis, around 600 highly shared, low-generation-probability nucleotide sequences were removed to address suspected cross-contamination and a sequencing artifact. In a later analysis, a clonal expansion index was calculated for each public chain from normalized within-repertoire ranks of inferred template counts. Generation probabilities in a later analysis came from a VDJ recombination model fitted to out-of-frame rearrangements, and those results were checked against IGoR. In a later analysis, TCR-TCR, TCR-HLA and TCR-CMV co-occurrence was scored with hypergeometric tests, and a repertoire-size bias correction was applied to TCR pairs. To estimate false discovery rates, a later analysis permuted the HLA or CMV assignments 20 times. In a later analysis, co-occurring TCRs were grouped using DBSCAN, and TCRdist sequence similarity was added for clustering within HLA-allele-positive subsets. For co-occurrence clustering, repertoires with fewer than 30,000 or more than 120,000 public chains were excluded, along with roughly five repertoires with anomalous nucleotide sharing. This is the immuneACCESS table as TCRdb keeps it, with only in-frame sequences that have V and J called. A part of the clones is gone; compared with another copy, unresolved V genes explain less than half, and the rest is unexplained. The V and J calls and clone size come from that table; D and trimming were worked out from the DNA. This sample has 150,000 to 200,000 clones in its table, and approximately 79% of those were observed once. The ten largest clones take up 6.3% of the sample.

The cohort was made up of several hundred healthy bone marrow donors. Cohort members were all nominally healthy when sampled, although unrecorded immune exposures were likely present. The donor tested CMV seropositive, placing the donor among the roughly 300 seropositive members of the cohort. A peripheral blood sample was provided by each donor, and peripheral blood mononuclear cells were used for TCR beta sequencing. The Qiagen DNeasy Blood Extraction Kit was used to extract genomic DNA from the blood cell samples. The junction carries 13 bases between V and J, which are trimmed by 4 bases and 1 base respectively. The germline V gene sets CDR1 to SGHRS and CDR2 to YFSETQ. The CDR3 numbers 15 residues from cysteine through phenylalanine. The only DNA kept is the CDR3, 45 bases in frame from the first base.

This clonotype was sampled from a man between 35 and 55 years old in good health and CMV-seropositive. The V gene is TRBV5-1 and the J gene is TRBJ2-3; the best D guess is TRBD1, with 6 bases matching. The material sequenced was PBMCs. The CDR3 loop reads CASSEGSGGTDTQYF. The DNA sequence reads TGCGCCAGCAGCGAGGGGTCAGGGGGCACAGATACGCAGTATTTT.